Shown below are 20 T cell receptor beta chains from a single sample sequenced in a study of blood T cell repertoires in COVID-19. This table comes from immunoSEQ multiplex PCR, and its TCRdb copy is limited to in-frame clones, with some not included. The sample holds 100,000 to 150,000 clones, approximately 88% seen once. Sequencing was performed on peripheral blood. Source of these receptors: a man between 60 and 75 years old with acute or convalescent COVID-19.

The rearrangement joins TRBV5-6 to TRBJ2-1; 8 bases line up with TRBD1. This CDR3 contains 15 residues. The J segment lost 7 bases and the V segment lost 2 bases, leaving 8 bases of the junction unmatched. In germline, CDR1 is SGHDT, CDR2 YYEEEE. The CDR3 bases are TGTGCCAGCAGCTTAACCCGGACAGGGCGGAATGAGCAGTTCTTC. Translating gives CASSLTRTGRNEQFF.

CDR3 residues: CASRVGSDNSPLHF. The CDR3 bases are TGTGCCAGCCGGGTGGGGAGCGATAATTCACCCCTCCACTTT. The chain has TRBV27 and TRBJ1-6; the D is unclear. V lost 8 bases, J lost 5 bases, and 13 bases lay in between. Germline CDR1 reads MNHEY; CDR2 reads SMNVEV (reference sequence). The length of the CDR3 is 14 residues.

This chain links TRBV3-1 (or the pseudogene TRBV3-2) with TRBJ1-4; D not resolved. The CDR3 consists of 11 residues. The V and J ends lost 0 bases and 14 bases respectively, with 7 bases between them. CDR1 and CDR2 from the germline V gene are LGHDT and YNNKEL (reference sequence). CDR3 nucleotide sequence: TGTGCCAGCAGCCAAGATAACAGCCTGTTTTTT. Amino acids: CASSQDNSLFF.

V and J are TRBV27 and TRBJ1-6; 8 bases match TRBD1. This CDR3 has 14 amino acids. Trimming removed 6 bases from V and 7 bases from J; junction bases left unmatched: 5. Germline-derived CDR1 and CDR2 are MNHEY and SMNVEV (reference sequence). CDR3 DNA sequence: TGTGCCAGCAGGCGACAGGGGTTCAATTCACCCCTCCACTTT. Its translation is CASRRQGFNSPLHF.

V gene TRBV6-5 combines with J gene TRBJ1-5; 8 nucleotides agree with TRBD1. V dropped 6 bases and J dropped 2; count of bases not matched to a gene: 6. CDR1 and CDR2 from the germline V gene are MNHEY and SVGAGI. This CDR3 is 15 amino acids long. DNA for the CDR3: TGTGCCAGCAGCTCGGACAGGGATCGCAATCAGCCCCAGCATTTT. Translated: CASSSDRDRNQPQHF.

Only one count was recorded for this clone. The chain is built from TRBV5-8 and TRBJ1-3, with a tentative D call TRBD1 (6 bases). The CDR3 covers 16 residues. V was clipped by 0 bases and J by 3 bases, with 13 bases between them. The germline CDR1 and CDR2 sequences are SGHTS and YDEGEE. The CDR3 sequence is CASSLAKTGGGNTIYF. In DNA form, the CDR3 reads TGTGCCAGCAGCTTGGCGAAGACAGGAGGTGGAAACACCATATATTTT.

Only one count was recorded for this clone. The V and J genes are TRBV6-5 and TRBJ1-1; TRBD1 matches at 9 bases. The V and J ends lost 4 bases and 3 bases, in that order; junction bases with no gene match: 3. CDR3 size: 14 residues. Germline values: CDR1 MNHEY, CDR2 SVGAGI. Here the CDR3 DNA reads TGTGCCAGCAGTTCTCGGACAGGGGACACTGAAGCTTTCTTT. The encoded protein is CASSSRTGDTEAFF.

The J gene is TRBJ1-3, the V gene TRBV2; no clear D. The CDR3 is 16 amino acids. V was clipped by 5 bases and J by 4 bases, with 18 bases between them. Germline CDR1 reads SNHLY; CDR2 reads FYNNEI. CDR3 DNA: TGTGCCAGCAGTACCCTGCGGGGAGTTGGGGGAAACACCATATATTTT. Its protein product is CASSTLRGVGGNTIYF.

This sequence joins TRBV6-1 and TRBJ1-4; D gene unclear. Looked up from germline, CDR1 is MNHNS and CDR2 is SASEGT. The CDR3 spans 15 residues. V lost 1 base and J 0 bases, leaving 6 bases between the germline ends. Here the CDR3 reads CASSEGLATNEKLFF. The CDR3 DNA follows: TGTGCCAGCAGTGAAGGACTAGCAACTAATGAAAAACTGTTTTTT.

This rearrangement joins TRBV28 to TRBJ2-1; TRBD1 matches at 9 bases. Unmatched junction bases numbered 6, after V lost 5 bases and J lost 4 bases. The CDR3 runs 15 residues. In germline, CDR1 is MDHEN, CDR2 SYDVKM. Here the CDR3 DNA reads TGTGCCAGCAGTCTCTCCGGGACAGGGTACAATGAGCAGTTCTTC. As protein: CASSLSGTGYNEQFF.

V and J are TRBV7-8 and TRBJ1-1; D may be TRBD1 (5 bases). V was clipped by 6 bases and J by 5 bases, with 16 bases between them. CDR3 size: 14 residues. The germline gives CDR1 SGHVS, CDR2 FQNEAQ. CDR3 loop: CASRSDSLFTEAFF. The DNA of the CDR3 is TGTGCCAGCAGGTCCGACAGCCTATTTACTGAAGCTTTCTTT.

This sequence joins TRBV12-5 and TRBJ1-5; no reliable D call. The CDR3 is 12 amino acids. Trimming pared 3 bases from V and 4 bases from J, leaving 4 bases between. Germline CDR1 reads LGHNT; CDR2 reads FRNRAP. The DNA of the CDR3 is TGTGCTAGTGGTTTTGAGAATCAGCCCCAGCATTTT. Its translation: CASGFENQPQHF.

This chain uses TRBV5-5 with TRBJ2-5, with unresolved D. The CDR3 sequence is 14 residues long. V was clipped by 0 bases and J by 4 bases, with 10 bases between them. CDR1 is SGHKS and CDR2 is YYEKEE in the germline V gene (reference sequence). CDR3 nucleotides: TGTGCCAGCAGCTTGGTGCCAGGCCTAGAGACCCAGTACTTC. Amino acids: CASSLVPGLETQYF. The full variable domain, with the rest looked up from reference TRBV5-5 and TRBJ2-5, is DAGVTQSPTHLIKTRGQQVTLRCSPISGHKSVSWYQQVLGQGPQFIFQYYEKEERGRGNFPDRFSARQFPNYSSELNVNALLLGDSALYLCASSLVPGLETQYFGPGTRLLVL.

The genes are TRBV19 and TRBJ2-5, with D perhaps matching TRBD2 (5 bases). The CDR3 totals 15 residues. CDR1 is LNHDA and CDR2 is SQIVND in the germline V gene (reference sequence). With 5 bases removed from V and 2 bases from J, the gap between germline ends came to 15 bases. The CDR3 region is CASSHSVGVQETQYF. The CDR3 DNA sequence: TGTGCCAGTAGTCATAGCGTAGGAGTACAAGAGACCCAGTACTTC.

This chain links TRBV18 with TRBJ1-5, with 7 bases aligning to TRBD1. The junction had 6 bases not matched to a gene; V was cut back by 6 bases and J by 4 bases. Germline V gene data show CDR1 as KGHSH and CDR2 as LQKENI. The CDR3 sequence is 14 residues long. The CDR3 loop is CASSGGQANQPQHF. In nucleotides, the CDR3 is TGTGCCAGCTCCGGCGGACAGGCTAATCAGCCCCAGCATTTT. The full variable domain, with the rest looked up from reference TRBV18 and TRBJ1-5, is NAGVMQNPRHLVRRRGQEARLRCSPMKGHSHVYWYRQLPEEGLKFMVYLQKENIIDESGMPKERFSAEFPKEGPSILRIQQVVRGDSAAYFCASSGGQANQPQHFGDGTRLSIL.

CDR3 sequence: CASSLAQSEQFF. The DNA for the CDR3 is TGTGCCAGCAGCTTAGCGCAGTCTGAGCAGTTCTTC. The gene calls are TRBV7-9 and TRBJ2-1; D ambiguous. Germline CDR1 and CDR2: SEHNR and FQNEAQ (reference sequence). This CDR3 has 12 residues. V was pared by 0 bases and J by 9 bases, with 6 bases between.

V usage is TRBV2 and J usage is TRBJ2-7; possibly TRBD1 for D (7 bases). The V end was cut by 6 bases, the J end by 7 bases, with 19 bases between. The CDR3 is 14 residues long. CDR1 and CDR2 (germline): SNHLY, FYNNEI. The DNA for the CDR3 is TGTGCCAGCAGGCGGGACAGCAATTGGTGGGAGCAGTACTTC. Its translation: CASRRDSNWWEQYF.

V gene TRBV30 combines with J gene TRBJ1-4; D unresolved. Deletions cut 1 base from V and 3 bases from J, with 9 bases between. CDR1 and CDR2 (germline): GTSNPN, SVGIG (reference sequence). The length of the CDR3 is 14 residues. The CDR3 bases are TGTGCCTGGAGTGCGGTACAGTCTAATGAAAAACTGTTTTTT. It translates to CAWSAVQSNEKLFF.

In its sample, this clone was seen once. This chain connects TRBV5-1 to TRBJ2-7; 7 bases line up with TRBD2. Germline-derived CDR1 and CDR2 are SGHRS and YFSETQ. The ends lost 0 bases at V and 1 base at J; junction bases unmatched: 7. CDR3 length: 16 amino acids. CDR3 in DNA: TGCGCCAGCAGCTTGGACGCTACGGGGGGTTCCTACGAGCAGTACTTC. It translates to CASSLDATGGSYEQYF.

The J gene is TRBJ1-5, the V gene TRBV6-5; 7 nucleotides align to TRBD1. Germline V gene data show CDR1 as MNHEY and CDR2 as SVGAGI. This CDR3 spans 13 amino acids. Trimming at V came to 5 bases and at J to 5 bases, leaving 3 bases not matched to a gene. The CDR3 sequence: CASSKQGYQPQHF. As DNA, the CDR3 is TGTGCCAGCAGTAAACAGGGGTATCAGCCCCAGCATTTT.